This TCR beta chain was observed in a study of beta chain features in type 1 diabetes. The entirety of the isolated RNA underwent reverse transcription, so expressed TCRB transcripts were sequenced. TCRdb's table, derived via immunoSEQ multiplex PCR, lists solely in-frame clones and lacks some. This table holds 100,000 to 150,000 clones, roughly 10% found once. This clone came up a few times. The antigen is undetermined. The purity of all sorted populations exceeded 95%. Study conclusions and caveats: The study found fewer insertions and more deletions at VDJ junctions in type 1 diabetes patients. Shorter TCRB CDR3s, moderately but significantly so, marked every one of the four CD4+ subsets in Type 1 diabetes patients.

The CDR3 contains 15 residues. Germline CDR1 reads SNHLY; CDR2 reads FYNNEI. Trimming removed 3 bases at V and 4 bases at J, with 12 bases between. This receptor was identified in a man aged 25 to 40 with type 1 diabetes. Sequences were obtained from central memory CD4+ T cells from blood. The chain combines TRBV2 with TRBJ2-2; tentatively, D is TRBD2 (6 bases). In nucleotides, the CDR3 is TGTGCCAGCAGTGAGTATAGCGGATCCACCGGGGAGCTGTTTTTT. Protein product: CASSEYSGSTGELFF.